Listed below are T cell receptor beta chains from one sample, sequenced in a study of T cells in Graves' hyperthyroidism and ophthalmopathy. TCRdb processed the multiplex PCR reads anew with MiXCR; each CDR3 protein has one entry. This table holds roughly 400,000 distinct CDR3 sequences, more than 13% found once. Sequencing used blood. Every receptor here comes from a man aged 50 to 60 with Graves' ophthalmopathy. Both conserved end residues are part of each CDR3. D genes are given only for firm matches. Part of the rows lack a size; the others show once, few, many or a class for expanded clones.

.	many	TRBJ1-2	TRBV7-9	16	CASSLGGGPTNYGYTF	TGTGCCAGCAGCTTAGGAGGGGGGCCTACTAACTATGGCTACACCTTC
TRBD2	.	TRBJ2-1	TRBV20-1	18	CSARARRLAGGPDNEQFF	TGCAGTGCTAGAGCCCGACGACTAGCGGGAGGGCCAGATAATGAGCAGTTCTTC
.	few	TRBJ2-1	TRBV7-2	13	CASSLNARLEQFF	TGTGCCAGCAGCTTAAACGCCCGCTTAGAGCAGTTCTTC
.	many	TRBJ2-1	TRBV2	12	CASTEPGNEQFF	TGTGCCAGCACGGAGCCCGGCAATGAGCAGTTCTTC
.	many	TRBJ1-4	TRBV30	13	CAWTTDFNEKLFF	TGTGCCTGGACTACCGACTTCAATGAAAAACTGTTTTTT
.	many	TRBJ2-5	TRBV28	15	CASSPSTRPHETQYF	TGTGCCAGCAGTCCCTCTACTCGGCCTCACGAGACCCAGTACTTC
.	many	TRBJ2-1	TRBV5-6	11	CASSSSNEQFF	TGTGCCAGCAGCTCGAGTAATGAGCAGTTCTTC
.	many	TRBJ2-7	TRBV29-1	15	CSVLGGGLSSYEQYF	TGCAGCGTGTTGGGGGGCGGCCTCAGCTCCTACGAGCAGTACTTC
TRBD1	many	TRBJ2-7	TRBV7-2	13	CASSTPDRDEQYF	TGTGCCAGCAGCACCCCGGACAGGGATGAGCAGTACTTC
.	few	TRBJ2-6	TRBV2	15	CASSENRGGANVLTF	TGTGCCAGCAGTGAAAATAGAGGCGGGGCCAACGTCCTGACTTTC
TRBD2	few	TRBJ2-7	TRBV7-2	16	CASSTTGGRSYYEQYF	TGTGCCAGCAGCACGACTGGCGGGAGGTCGTACTACGAGCAGTACTTC
TRBD2	many	TRBJ2-7	TRBV12-5	14	CASGPSGVNAEQYF	TGTGCTAGTGGCCCGAGCGGGGTTAATGCCGAGCAGTACTTC
TRBD1	.	TRBJ1-4	TRBV7-9	17	CASSTGDRGLANEKLFF	TGTGCCAGCAGCACAGGGGACAGGGGGCTAGCTAATGAAAAACTGTTTTTT
TRBD1	few	TRBJ1-4	TRBV7-9	16	CASSSDRGQVDEKLFF	TGTGCCAGCAGCTCCGACAGGGGGCAGGTCGACGAAAAACTGTTTTTT
TRBD1	.	TRBJ1-2	TRBV6-2/TRBV6-3	14	CASSQAGGRYGYTF	TGTGCCAGCAGTCAGGCAGGGGGAAGGTATGGCTACACCTTC
.	many	TRBJ2-5	TRBV2	13	CASSQGRQETQYF	TGTGCCAGCAGCCAGGGAAGGCAAGAGACCCAGTACTTC
.	many	TRBJ2-3	TRBV12-3/TRBV12-4	17	CASSLGKSRVGTDTQYF	TGTGCCAGCAGTTTAGGCAAGTCAAGGGTAGGCACAGATACGCAGTATTTT
TRBD1	many	TRBJ2-7	TRBV7-9	13	CASSLIGGDEQYF	TGTGCCAGCAGCTTAATAGGGGGCGACGAGCAGTACTTC
.	many	TRBJ2-7	TRBV29-1	14	CSVAVGGNSYEQYF	TGCAGCGTTGCCGTGGGGGGAAACTCCTACGAGCAGTACTTC
.	.	TRBJ2-7	TRBV19	13	CASSIARFYEQYF	TGTGCCAGTAGTATAGCACGTTTTTACGAGCAGTACTTC
.	few	TRBJ1-6	TRBV20-1	15	CSARATGSYNSPLHF	TGCAGTGCTAGAGCAACGGGGTCCTATAATTCACCCCTCCACTTT
.	.	TRBJ2-7	TRBV28	15	CASRKGQKSSYEQYF	TGTGCCAGCAGAAAAGGACAGAAAAGCTCCTACGAGCAGTACTTC